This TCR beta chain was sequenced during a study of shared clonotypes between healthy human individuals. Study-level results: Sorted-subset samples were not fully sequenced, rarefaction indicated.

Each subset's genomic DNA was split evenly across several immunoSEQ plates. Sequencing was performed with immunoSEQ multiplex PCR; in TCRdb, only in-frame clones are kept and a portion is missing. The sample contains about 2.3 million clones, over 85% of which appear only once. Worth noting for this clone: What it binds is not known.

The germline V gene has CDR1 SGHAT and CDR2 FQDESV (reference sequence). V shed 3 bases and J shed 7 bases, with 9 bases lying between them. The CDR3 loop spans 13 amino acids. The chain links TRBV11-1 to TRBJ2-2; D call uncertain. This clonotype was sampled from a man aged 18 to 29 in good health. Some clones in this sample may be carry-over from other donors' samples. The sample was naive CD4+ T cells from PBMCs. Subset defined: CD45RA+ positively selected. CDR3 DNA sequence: TGTGCCAGCAGCTTTCAATCTGGCGGGGAGCTGTTTTTT. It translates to CASSFQSGGELFF.